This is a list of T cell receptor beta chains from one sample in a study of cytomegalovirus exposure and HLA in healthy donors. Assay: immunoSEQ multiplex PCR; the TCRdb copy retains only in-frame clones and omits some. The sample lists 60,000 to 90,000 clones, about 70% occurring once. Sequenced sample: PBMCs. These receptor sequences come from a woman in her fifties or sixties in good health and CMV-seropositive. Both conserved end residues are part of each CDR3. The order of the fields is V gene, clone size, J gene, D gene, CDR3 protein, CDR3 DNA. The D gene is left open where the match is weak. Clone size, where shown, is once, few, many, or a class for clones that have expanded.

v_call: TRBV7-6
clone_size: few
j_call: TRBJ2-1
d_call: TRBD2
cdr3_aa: CASSPQSGGVGEQFF
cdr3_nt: TGTGCCAGCAGCCCCCAAAGCGGGGGGGTAGGGGAGCAGTTCTTC

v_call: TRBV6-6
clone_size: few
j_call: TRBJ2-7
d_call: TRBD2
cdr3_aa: CASRHGLAGNYEQYF
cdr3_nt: TGTGCCAGCAGACACGGACTAGCGGGAAACTACGAGCAGTACTTC

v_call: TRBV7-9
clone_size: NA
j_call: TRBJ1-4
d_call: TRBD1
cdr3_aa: CASSFDATGATNEKLFF
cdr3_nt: TGTGCCAGCAGCTTTGACGCGACAGGGGCTACTAATGAAAAACTGTTTTTT

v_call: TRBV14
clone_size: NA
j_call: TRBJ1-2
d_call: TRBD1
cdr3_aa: CASSQEGQGRGYTF
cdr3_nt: TGTGCCAGCAGCCAAGAGGGACAGGGTAGGGGCTACACCTTC

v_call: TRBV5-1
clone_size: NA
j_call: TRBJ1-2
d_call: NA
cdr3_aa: CASSSRKGDDTF
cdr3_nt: TGCGCCAGCAGCTCCAGAAAGGGGGATGACACCTTC

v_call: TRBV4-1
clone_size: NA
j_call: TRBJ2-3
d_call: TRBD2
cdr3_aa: CASSQGRGGQDTQYF
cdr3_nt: TGCGCCAGCAGCCAAGGACGGGGGGGCCAAGATACGCAGTATTTT

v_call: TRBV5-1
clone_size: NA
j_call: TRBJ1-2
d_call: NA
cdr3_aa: CASSLEDPRDGYTF
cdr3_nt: TGCGCCAGCAGCTTGGAGGACCCGCGGGATGGCTACACCTTC

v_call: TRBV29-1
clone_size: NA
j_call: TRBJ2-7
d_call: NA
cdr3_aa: CSVGGRAGVPYEQYF
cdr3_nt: TGCAGCGTTGGAGGCCGGGCAGGGGTGCCCTACGAGCAGTACTTC

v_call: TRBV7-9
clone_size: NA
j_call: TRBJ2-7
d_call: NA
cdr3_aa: CASSLIRGAHEQYF
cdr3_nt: TGTGCCAGCAGCTTAATCCGGGGGGCCCACGAGCAGTACTTC

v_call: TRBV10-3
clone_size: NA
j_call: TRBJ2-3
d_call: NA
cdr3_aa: CAISESKRTTADTQYF
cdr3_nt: TGTGCCATCAGTGAGTCGAAACGGACTACCGCAGATACGCAGTATTTT

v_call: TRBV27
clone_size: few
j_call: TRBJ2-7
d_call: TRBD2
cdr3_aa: CASRTSGTYEQYF
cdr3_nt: TGTGCCAGCCGCACTAGCGGGACCTACGAGCAGTACTTC

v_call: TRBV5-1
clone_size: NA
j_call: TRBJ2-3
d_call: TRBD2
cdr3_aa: CASSLDRSQGSGSRSTDTQYF
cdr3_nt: TGCGCCAGCAGCTTGGACCGATCCCAGGGTAGCGGGAGTAGAAGCACAGATACGCAGTATTTT

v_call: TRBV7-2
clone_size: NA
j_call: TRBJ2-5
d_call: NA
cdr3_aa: CASSNFASLQTQYF
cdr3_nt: TGTGCCAGCAGCAATTTTGCCTCGCTACAGACCCAGTACTTC

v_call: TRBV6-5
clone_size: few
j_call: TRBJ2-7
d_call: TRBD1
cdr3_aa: CASSSRQGPSYEQYF
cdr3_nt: TGTGCCAGCAGCTCAAGACAGGGTCCATCCTACGAGCAGTACTTC

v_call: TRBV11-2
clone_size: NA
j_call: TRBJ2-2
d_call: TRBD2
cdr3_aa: CASGWGGAGELFF
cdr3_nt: TGTGCCAGCGGATGGGGGGGAGCCGGGGAGCTGTTTTTT

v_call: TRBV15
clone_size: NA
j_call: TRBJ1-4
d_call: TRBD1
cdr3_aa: CATSRDRTGAEKLFF
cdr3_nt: TGTGCCACCAGCAGAGATAGGACAGGGGCCGAAAAACTGTTTTTT

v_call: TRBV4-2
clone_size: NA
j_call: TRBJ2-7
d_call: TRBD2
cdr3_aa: CASSQGGGYEQYF
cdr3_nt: TGTGCCAGCAGCCAAGGGGGGGGGTACGAGCAGTACTTC

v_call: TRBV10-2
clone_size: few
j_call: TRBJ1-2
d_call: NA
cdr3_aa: CASSERNYGYTF
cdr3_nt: TGCGCCAGCAGTGAGCGTAACTATGGCTACACCTTC

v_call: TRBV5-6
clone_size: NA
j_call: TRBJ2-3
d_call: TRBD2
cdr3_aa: CASSFRGGTDTQYF
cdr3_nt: TGTGCCAGCAGCTTCCGGGGGGGCACAGATACGCAGTATTTT

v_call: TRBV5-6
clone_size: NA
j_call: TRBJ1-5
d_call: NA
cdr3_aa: CASSIQGSLSNQPQHF
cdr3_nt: TGTGCCAGCAGCATTCAGGGTTCCCTTAGCAATCAGCCCCAGCATTTT

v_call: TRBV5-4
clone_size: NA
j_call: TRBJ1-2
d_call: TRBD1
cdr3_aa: CASSLAGTEQYYGYTF
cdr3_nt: TGTGCCAGCAGCTTGGCCGGGACAGAACAATACTATGGCTACACCTTC

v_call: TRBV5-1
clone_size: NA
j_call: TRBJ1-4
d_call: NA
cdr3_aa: CASGFKSQGEKLFF
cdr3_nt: TGCGCCAGCGGCTTCAAGTCCCAGGGAGAAAAACTGTTTTTT

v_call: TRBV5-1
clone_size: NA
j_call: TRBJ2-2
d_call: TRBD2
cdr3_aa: CASSLLTSGGRGELFF
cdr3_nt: TGCGCCAGCAGCTTGTTGACTAGCGGGGGCCGCGGGGAGCTGTTTTTT

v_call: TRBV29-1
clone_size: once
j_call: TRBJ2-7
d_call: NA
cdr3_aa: CSVAGYVGGEQYF
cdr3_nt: TGCAGCGTCGCCGGGTACGTTGGGGGGGAGCAGTACTTC

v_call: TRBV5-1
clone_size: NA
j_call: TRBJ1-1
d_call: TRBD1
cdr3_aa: CASSLSHLTGPEAFF
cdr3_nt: TGCGCCAGCAGCTTGTCTCACTTGACAGGGCCTGAAGCTTTCTTT

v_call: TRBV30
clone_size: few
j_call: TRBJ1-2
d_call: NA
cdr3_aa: CAWSRLGAEGYTF
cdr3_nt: TGTGCCTGGAGTCGTTTGGGGGCAGAGGGCTACACCTTC

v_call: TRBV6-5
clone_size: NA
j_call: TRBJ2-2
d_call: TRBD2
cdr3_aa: CATSKGLAGTGELFF
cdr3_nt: TGTGCCACCTCTAAGGGACTAGCGGGGACCGGGGAGCTGTTTTTT

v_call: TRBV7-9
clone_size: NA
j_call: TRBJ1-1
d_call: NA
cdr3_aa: CASSPKGGRNTEAFF
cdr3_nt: TGTGCCAGCAGCCCCAAGGGGGGGCGAAACACTGAAGCTTTCTTT

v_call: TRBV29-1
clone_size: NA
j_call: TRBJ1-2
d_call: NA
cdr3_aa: CSVEPREDFNYGYTF
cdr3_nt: TGCAGCGTTGAACCTCGGGAGGATTTTAACTATGGCTACACCTTC

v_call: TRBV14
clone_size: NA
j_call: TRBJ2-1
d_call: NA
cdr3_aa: CASSHSFEQFF
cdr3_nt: TGTGCCAGCAGCCATTCTTTTGAGCAGTTCTTC

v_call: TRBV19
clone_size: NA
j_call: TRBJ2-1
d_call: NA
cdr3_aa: CASSLGGSSYNEQFF
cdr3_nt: TGTGCCAGTAGTCTCGGGGGATCCTCCTACAATGAGCAGTTCTTC

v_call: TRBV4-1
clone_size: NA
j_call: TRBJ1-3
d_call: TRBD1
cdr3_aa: CASSQGQGPGNTIYF
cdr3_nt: TGCGCCAGCAGCCAAGGACAGGGACCTGGAAACACCATATATTTT

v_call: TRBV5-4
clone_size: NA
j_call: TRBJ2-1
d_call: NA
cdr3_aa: CASSSRQNHNEQFF
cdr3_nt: TGTGCCAGCAGCTCGCGACAGAACCACAATGAGCAGTTCTTC

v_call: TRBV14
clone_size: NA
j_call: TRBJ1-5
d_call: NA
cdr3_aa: CASKPCRRLSSNSNQPQHF
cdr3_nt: TGTGCCAGCAAACCCTGTCGGAGACTTTCTTCCAATAGCAATCAGCCCCAGCATTTT

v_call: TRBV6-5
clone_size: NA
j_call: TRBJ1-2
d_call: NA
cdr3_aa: CASSYSTARAGYTF
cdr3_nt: TGTGCCAGCAGTTACTCGACAGCCCGGGCTGGCTACACCTTC

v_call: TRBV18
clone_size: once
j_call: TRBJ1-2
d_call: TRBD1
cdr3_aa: CASSPGQGTDYGYTF
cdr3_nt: TGTGCCAGCTCACCCGGACAGGGAACGGACTATGGCTACACCTTC

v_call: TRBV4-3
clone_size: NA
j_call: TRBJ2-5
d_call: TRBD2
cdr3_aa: CASSQDRTSGEETQYF
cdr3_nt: TGCGCCAGCAGCCAAGATAGGACTAGCGGGGAAGAGACCCAGTACTTC

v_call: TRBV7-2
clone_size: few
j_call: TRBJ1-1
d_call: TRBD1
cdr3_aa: CASSPGTGMNTEAFF
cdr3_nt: TGTGCCAGCAGCCCCGGGACAGGGATGAACACTGAAGCTTTCTTT